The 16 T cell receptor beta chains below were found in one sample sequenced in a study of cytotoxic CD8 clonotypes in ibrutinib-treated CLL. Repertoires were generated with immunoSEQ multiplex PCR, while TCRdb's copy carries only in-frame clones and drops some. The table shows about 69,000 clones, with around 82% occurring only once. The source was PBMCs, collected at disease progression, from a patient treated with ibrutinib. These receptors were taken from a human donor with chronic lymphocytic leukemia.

The CDR3 DNA reads TGTGCCATCAGTTCTGGGGGGGGGACACCCCTCCACTTT. Amino acids: CAISSGGGTPLHF. The chain has TRBV10-3 and TRBJ1-6; the D gene is possibly TRBD1 (5 bases). The germline V and J ends were trimmed by 5 bases and 11 bases, with 13 bases remaining between them. The CDR3 extends over 13 amino acids. Germline V gives CDR1 ENHRY, CDR2 SYGVKD.

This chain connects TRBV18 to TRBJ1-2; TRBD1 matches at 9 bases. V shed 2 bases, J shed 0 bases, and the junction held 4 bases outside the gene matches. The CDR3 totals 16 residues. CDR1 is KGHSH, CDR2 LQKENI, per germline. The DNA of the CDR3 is TGTGCCAGCTCACCAGCAGGACAGGGGACTAACTATGGCTACACCTTC. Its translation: CASSPAGQGTNYGYTF.

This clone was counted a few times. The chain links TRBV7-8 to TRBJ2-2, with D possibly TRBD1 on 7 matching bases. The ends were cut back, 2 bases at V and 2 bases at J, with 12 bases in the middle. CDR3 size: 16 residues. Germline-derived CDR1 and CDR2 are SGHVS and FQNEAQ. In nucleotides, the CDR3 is TGTGCCAGCAGCTTAAGGAGGGGGCTTAACACCGGGGAGCTGTTTTTT. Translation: CASSLRRGLNTGELFF.

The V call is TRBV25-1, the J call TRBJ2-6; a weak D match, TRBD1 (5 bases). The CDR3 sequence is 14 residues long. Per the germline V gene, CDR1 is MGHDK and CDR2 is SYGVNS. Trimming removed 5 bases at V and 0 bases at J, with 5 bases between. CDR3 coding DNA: TGTGCCAGCAGTCAGGGCTCTGGGGCCAACGTCCTGACTTTC. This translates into CASSQGSGANVLTF.

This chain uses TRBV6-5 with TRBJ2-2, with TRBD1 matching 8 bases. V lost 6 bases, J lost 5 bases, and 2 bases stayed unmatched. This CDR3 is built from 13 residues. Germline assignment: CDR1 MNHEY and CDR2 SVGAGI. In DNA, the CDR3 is TGTGCCAGCAGGGACAGGGTGACCGGGGAGCTGTTTTTT. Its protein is CASRDRVTGELFF.

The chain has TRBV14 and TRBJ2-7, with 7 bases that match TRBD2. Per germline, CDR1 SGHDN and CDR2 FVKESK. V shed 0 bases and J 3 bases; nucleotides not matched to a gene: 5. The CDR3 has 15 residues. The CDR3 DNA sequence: TGTGCCAGCAGCCAAGATGCCGGGGGGAACTACGAGCAGTACTTC. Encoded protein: CASSQDAGGNYEQYF. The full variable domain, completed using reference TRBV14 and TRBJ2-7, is EAGVTQFPSHSVIEKGQTVTLRCDPISGHDNLYWYRRVMGKEIKFLLHFVKESKQDESGMPNNRFLAERTGGTYSTLKVQPAELEDSGVYFCASSQDAGGNYEQYFGPGTRLTVT.

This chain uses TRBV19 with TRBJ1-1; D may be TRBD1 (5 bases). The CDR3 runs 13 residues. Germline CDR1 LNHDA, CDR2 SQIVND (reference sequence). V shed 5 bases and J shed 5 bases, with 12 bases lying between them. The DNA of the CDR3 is TGTGCCAGTAGTTATAGGGGAGGGACTGAAGCTTTCTTT. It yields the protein CASSYRGGTEAFF.

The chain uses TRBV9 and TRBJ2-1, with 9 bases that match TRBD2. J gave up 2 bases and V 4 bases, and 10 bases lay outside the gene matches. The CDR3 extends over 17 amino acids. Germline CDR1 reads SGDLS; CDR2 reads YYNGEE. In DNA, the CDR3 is TGTGCCAGCAGCCAGATTAGCGGGAGTATGCCCTACAATGAGCAGTTCTTC. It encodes CASSQISGSMPYNEQFF.

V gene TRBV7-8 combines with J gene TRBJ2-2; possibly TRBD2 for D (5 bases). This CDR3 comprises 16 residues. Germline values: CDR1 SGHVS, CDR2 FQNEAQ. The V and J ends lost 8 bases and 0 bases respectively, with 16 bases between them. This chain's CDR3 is CASSGRLDSNTGELFF. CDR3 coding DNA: TGTGCCAGCTCGGGGAGACTGGACTCGAACACCGGGGAGCTGTTTTTT.

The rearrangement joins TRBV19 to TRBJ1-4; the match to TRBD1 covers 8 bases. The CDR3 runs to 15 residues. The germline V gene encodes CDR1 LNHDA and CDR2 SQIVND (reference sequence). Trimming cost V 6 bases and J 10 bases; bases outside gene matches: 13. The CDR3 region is CASSGQGTPIGKLFF. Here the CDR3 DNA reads TGTGCCAGTAGCGGACAGGGAACTCCCATCGGAAAACTGTTTTTT.

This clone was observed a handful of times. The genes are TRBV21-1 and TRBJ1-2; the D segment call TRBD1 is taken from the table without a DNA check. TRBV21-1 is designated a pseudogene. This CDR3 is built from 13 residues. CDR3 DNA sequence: TGTGCCAGCAGCGAACAACGTGGCTATGGCTACACCTTC. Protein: CASSEQRGYGYTF.

Here the CDR3 DNA reads TGTGCCAGCAGCTTCCGGGACAGGGGGAGAGAGCAGTACTTC. This translates into CASSFRDRGREQYF. The chain has TRBV7-2 and TRBJ2-7; 11 bases line up with TRBD1. Germline values: CDR1 SGHTA, CDR2 FQGNSA. Trimming removed 3 bases from V and 7 bases from J; junction bases left unmatched: 5. The length of the CDR3 is 14 residues.

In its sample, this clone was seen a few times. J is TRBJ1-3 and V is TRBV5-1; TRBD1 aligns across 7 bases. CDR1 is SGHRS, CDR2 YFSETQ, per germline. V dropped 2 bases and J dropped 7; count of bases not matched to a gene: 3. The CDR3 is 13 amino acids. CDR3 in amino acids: CASSFEGANTIYF. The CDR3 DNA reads TGCGCCAGCAGCTTCGAGGGGGCCAACACCATATATTTT.

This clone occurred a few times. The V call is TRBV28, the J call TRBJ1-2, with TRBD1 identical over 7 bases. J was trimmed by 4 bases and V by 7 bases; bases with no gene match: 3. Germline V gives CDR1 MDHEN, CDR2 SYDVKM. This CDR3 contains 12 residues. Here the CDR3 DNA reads TGTGCCAGCACGGACAGGACCTATGGCTACACCTTC. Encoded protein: CASTDRTYGYTF.

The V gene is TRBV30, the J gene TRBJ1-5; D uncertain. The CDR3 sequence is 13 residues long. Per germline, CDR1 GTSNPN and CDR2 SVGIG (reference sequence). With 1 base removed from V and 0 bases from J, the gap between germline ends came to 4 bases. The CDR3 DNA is TGTGCCTGGAGTGAGAGTAGCAATCAGCCCCAGCATTTT. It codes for CAWSESSNQPQHF.

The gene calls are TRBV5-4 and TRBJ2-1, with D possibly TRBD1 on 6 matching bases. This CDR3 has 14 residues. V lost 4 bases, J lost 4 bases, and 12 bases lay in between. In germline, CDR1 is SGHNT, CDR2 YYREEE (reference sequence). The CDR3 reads CASSAGTLYNEQFF. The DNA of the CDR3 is TGTGCCAGCAGCGCCGGGACACTATACAATGAGCAGTTCTTC.